The present entry profiles one T cell receptor (beta chain) with its context. The antigen is unknown. The data were obtained in a study of T-cell memory formation after mild COVID-19. Study-wide findings and caveats: Whether day 37 second-wave clones are SARS-CoV-2-specific was not confirmed. A subset of responding clones appeared in pre-infection memory, suggesting cross-reactive memory joined.

TCRdb recomputed calls from the 5' RACE reads with MiXCR, one row per CDR3 protein. The data show roughly 450,000 distinct CDR3 sequences, with approximately 18% seen just once and 20% to 25% held by the top ten. This clonotype originated in a man aged 18 to 29 who had mild COVID-19 (a few samples of this study predate the infection). Cell type and time point are not known. Sequencing was performed on PBMCs or a T cell subset sorted from them (not recorded which).

CDR3 residues: CASSLAGQGYTDTQYF. The CDR3 DNA is TGTGCCAGCAGCTTGGCGGGACAGGGCTACACAGATACGCAGTATTTT. The gene calls are TRBV5-6 and TRBJ2-3, with 9 bases identical to TRBD1. V was clipped by 0 bases and J by 2 bases; unmatched bases: 4. Germline V gene sequence: CDR1 SGHDT, CDR2 YYEEEE. The CDR3 loop spans 16 amino acids.